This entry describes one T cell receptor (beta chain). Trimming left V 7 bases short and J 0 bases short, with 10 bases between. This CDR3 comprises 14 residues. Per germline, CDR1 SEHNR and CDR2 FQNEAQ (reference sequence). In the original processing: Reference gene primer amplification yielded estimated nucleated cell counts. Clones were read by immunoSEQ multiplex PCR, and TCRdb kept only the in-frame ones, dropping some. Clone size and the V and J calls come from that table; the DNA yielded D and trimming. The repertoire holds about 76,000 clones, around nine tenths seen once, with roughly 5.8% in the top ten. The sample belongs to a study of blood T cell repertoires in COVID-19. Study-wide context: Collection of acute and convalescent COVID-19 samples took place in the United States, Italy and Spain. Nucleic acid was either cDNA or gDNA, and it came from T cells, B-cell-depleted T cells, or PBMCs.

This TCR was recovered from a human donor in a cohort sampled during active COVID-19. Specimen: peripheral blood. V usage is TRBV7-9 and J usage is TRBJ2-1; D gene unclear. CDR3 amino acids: CASTIPSSYNEQFF. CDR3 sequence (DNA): TGTGCCAGCACCATCCCCAGCTCCTACAATGAGCAGTTCTTC.